Given below is one T cell receptor beta chain in context. Its antigen is undetermined. The entry originates in a study of T-cell memory formation after mild COVID-19. Study details: The study found TCR clusters largely donor specific.

Study-wide results and caveats: Later expanders leaned CD4+, whereas clones that contracted between day 15 and 85 were balanced CD4/CD8. There were some responding clones in pre-infection memory, which suggested that cross-reactive memory had joined.

TCR alpha and TCR beta cDNA libraries with sample barcodes and UMIs came from 5'RACE using constant-segment primers. One entry per CDR3 protein, called by TCRdb with MiXCR from the 5' RACE reads. The sample lists 400,000 to 550,000 distinct CDR3 sequences, 20% to 25% occurring once. The sequenced material came from PBMCs or a T cell subset sorted from them (not recorded which). The sequence was collected from an adult woman who had mild COVID-19 (a few samples of this study predate the infection). Cell type and time point are not known.

The CDR3 region has the DNA TGTGCCAGTAGCCCGGGACATGGGGAGCAGTACTTC. Amino acids: CASSPGHGEQYF. The rearrangement joins TRBV19 to TRBJ2-7; maybe TRBD1 (6 bases). CDR3 length: 12 amino acids. Germline V CDR1 and CDR2: LNHDA, SQIVND (reference sequence). Trimming pared 6 bases from V and 7 bases from J, leaving 13 bases between.